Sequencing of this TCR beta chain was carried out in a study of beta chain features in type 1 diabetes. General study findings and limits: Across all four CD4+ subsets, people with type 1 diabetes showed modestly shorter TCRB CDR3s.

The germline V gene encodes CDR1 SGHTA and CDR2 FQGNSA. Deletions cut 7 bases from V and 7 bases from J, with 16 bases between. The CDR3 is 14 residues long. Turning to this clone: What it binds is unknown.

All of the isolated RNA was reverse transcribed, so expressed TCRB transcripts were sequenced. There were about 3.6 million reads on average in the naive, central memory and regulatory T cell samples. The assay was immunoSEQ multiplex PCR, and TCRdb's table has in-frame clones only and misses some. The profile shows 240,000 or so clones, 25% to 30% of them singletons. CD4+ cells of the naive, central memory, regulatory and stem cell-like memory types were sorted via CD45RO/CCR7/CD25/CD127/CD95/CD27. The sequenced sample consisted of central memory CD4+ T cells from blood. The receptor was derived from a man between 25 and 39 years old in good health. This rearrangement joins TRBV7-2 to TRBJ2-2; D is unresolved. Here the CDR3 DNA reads TGTGCCAGCAACTCCTCACCTGTAGGCGGGGAGCTGTTTTTT. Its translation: CASNSSPVGGELFF. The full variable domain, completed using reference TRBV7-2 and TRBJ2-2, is GAGVSQSPSNKVTEKGKDVELRCDPISGHTALYWYRQSLGQGLEFLIYFQGNSAPDKSGLPSDRFSAERTGGSVSTLTIQRTQQEDSAVYLCASNSSPVGGELFFGEGSRLTVL.